Listed here are 28 T cell receptor beta chains from one sample, sequenced in a study of OX40 agonist ivuxolimab in advanced cancers. Only in-frame clones appear in the TCRdb table, and some are missing; sequencing was by immunoSEQ multiplex PCR. There are 40,000 to 65,000 clones in the sample; approximately 84% occur only once, and 3.5% to 5.5% lies in the top ten. The specimen comprised CD4+ or CD8+ T cells sorted from blood, sampled in a trial of the OX40 agonist ivuxolimab. The receptors here all came from an adult with an advanced solid tumor such as melanoma, head and neck, liver or kidney cancer.

V gene TRBV7-2 combines with J gene TRBJ1-3, with 12 bases identical to TRBD1. The germline gives CDR1 SGHTA, CDR2 FQGNSA. V was pared by 5 bases and J by 4 bases, with 9 bases of the junction left unmatched. This CDR3 has 17 residues. CDR3 DNA: TGTGCCAGCAGCCGAACGACCGGGACAGGGGGCGGAAACACCATATATTTT. It translates to CASSRTTGTGGGNTIYF.

The CDR3 DNA is TGCGCCAGCAGTCCAGGGGTGGCGGGGGTTTACAATGAGCAGTTCTTC. It encodes CASSPGVAGVYNEQFF. The J gene is TRBJ2-1, the V gene TRBV4-3; D perhaps matches TRBD2 (7 bases). Germline V CDR1 and CDR2: LGHNA, YSLEER. This CDR3 is 16 amino acids long. Between the trimmed V and J ends, which lost 6 bases and 4 bases, there was a span of 19 bases.

The rearrangement links TRBV7-3 to TRBJ2-2, with D unresolved. CDR3 length: 16 residues. Germline V gives CDR1 SGHTA, CDR2 FQGTGA. V was clipped by 1 base and J by 2 bases, with 11 bases between them. The CDR3 sequence: CASSLNAGPNTGELFF. DNA of the CDR3: TGTGCCAGCAGCTTAAACGCCGGGCCTAACACCGGGGAGCTGTTTTTT.

Points on this clone: A read error may produce the germline difference seen at one junction end. The J gene is TRBJ2-3, the V gene TRBV11-3; TRBD2 matches 7 bases. This CDR3 region has 15 residues. Germline values: CDR1 SGHNT, CDR2 YENEEA. The CDR3 DNA follows: TGTGCCAGCAGATTAGATTCCGGGAGGACAGATACGCAGTATTTT. This translates into CASRLDSGRTDTQYF.

The gene calls are TRBV18 and TRBJ1-1; 7 bases agree with TRBD1. V was clipped by 5 bases and J by 3 bases; unmatched bases: 9. From germline, CDR1 is KGHSH and CDR2 LQKENI. The CDR3 consists of 15 residues. The CDR3 reads CASSDNRGGDTEAFF. CDR3 DNA: TGTGCCAGCTCAGATAACAGGGGCGGGGACACTGAAGCTTTCTTT.

This chain connects TRBV18 to TRBJ2-7, with D tentatively TRBD1 or TRBD2 (5 bases each). V lost 6 bases to trimming and J lost 0 bases, with 15 bases between them. In germline, CDR1 is KGHSH, CDR2 LQKENI. The CDR3 length is 15 residues. Here the CDR3 reads CASSAGTAGSYEQYF. The CDR3 DNA follows: TGTGCCAGCTCCGCCGGGACCGCCGGCTCCTACGAGCAGTACTTC.

The V gene is TRBV7-9, the J gene TRBJ1-2; D remains unclear. Trimming took 5 bases from V and 1 from J, leaving 5 bases between them. The V gene's germline CDR1 is SEHNR and CDR2 FQNEAQ (reference sequence). The CDR3 is made up of 12 amino acids. Here the CDR3 DNA reads TGTGCCAGCAGCCCCTTTAACTATGGCTACACCTTC. It translates to CASSPFNYGYTF.

This chain joins TRBV11-2 and TRBJ2-7; TRBD1 matches 9 bases. This CDR3 contains 16 residues. From germline, CDR1 is SGHAT and CDR2 FQNNGV. Germline trimming cut 5 bases from V and 1 base from J; bases unmatched to any gene: 9. The CDR3 coding sequence is TGTGCCAGCAGCCCCAGGACAGGGGTGGTTTCCTACGAGCAGTACTTC. It is translated as CASSPRTGVVSYEQYF.

The chain has TRBV11-2 and TRBJ2-7, with 11 bases aligning to TRBD2. V was clipped by 5 bases and J by 3 bases; unmatched bases: 9. Germline CDR1 reads SGHAT; CDR2 reads FQNNGV. The CDR3 is 16 amino acids. This chain's CDR3 is CASSLQLAGVIYEQYF. CDR3 in DNA: TGTGCCAGCAGCCTTCAACTAGCGGGGGTAATCTACGAGCAGTACTTC.

The chain carries TRBV11-1 and TRBJ2-7; TRBD2 is a possible D gene (6 bases). The V and J ends lost 3 bases and 0 bases respectively, with 9 bases between them. The CDR3 sequence is 14 residues long. In germline, CDR1 is SGHAT, CDR2 FQDESV (reference sequence). In DNA form, the CDR3 reads TGTGCCAGCAGCTTGGGGGGTTCCTCCTACGAGCAGTACTTC. This translates into CASSLGGSSYEQYF.

The V call is TRBV7-3, the J call TRBJ2-5; TRBD1 matches at 9 bases. The CDR3 has 14 residues. Per germline, CDR1 SGHTA and CDR2 FQGTGA. J was trimmed by 2 bases and V by 4 bases; bases with no gene match: 2. The CDR3 region has the DNA TGTGCCAGCAGCTCGGGACAGGGTCAAGAGACCCAGTACTTC. Translation: CASSSGQGQETQYF. The full variable domain, rest sourced from reference TRBV7-3 and TRBJ2-5, is GAGVSQTPSNKVTEKGKYVELRCDPISGHTALYWYRQSLGQGPEFLIYFQGTGAADDSGLPNDRFFAVRPEGSVSTLKIQRTERGDSAVYLCASSSGQGQETQYFGPGTRLLVL.

The genes are TRBV4-3 and TRBJ2-1, with TRBD2 as a possible D gene (6 bases). There are 15 residues in the CDR3. CDR1 and CDR2 (germline): LGHNA, YSLEER. V was shortened by 0 bases and J by 9 bases, with 15 bases between the two germline ends. The CDR3 spells CASSQDGTARSEQFF. The CDR3 DNA reads as TGCGCCAGCAGCCAAGACGGGACTGCCCGGAGTGAGCAGTTCTTC.

The chain carries TRBV27 and TRBJ2-2; no firm D call. Germline assignment: CDR1 MNHEY and CDR2 SMNVEV (reference sequence). The CDR3 is 19 residues long. V lost 5 bases and J 6 bases, leaving 28 bases between the germline ends. As DNA, the CDR3 is TGTGCCAGCAGTCCTAGAGACCCTACTTGGGTAGGGTCCCCCGGGGAGCTGTTTTTT. Translating gives CASSPRDPTWVGSPGELFF.

The rearrangement uses TRBV29-1 and TRBJ1-2, with D maybe TRBD1 (5 bases). The CDR3 runs 11 residues. V dropped 4 bases and J dropped 2 bases, with 5 bases sitting between them. The V gene's germline CDR1 is SQVTM and CDR2 ANQGSEA. The CDR3 DNA is TGCAGCGTTGGACAGAACTATGGCTACACCTTC. It translates to CSVGQNYGYTF.

The V and J genes are TRBV10-2 and TRBJ1-3; D is possibly TRBD1 (6 bases). Germline V gene sequence: CDR1 WSHSY, CDR2 SAAADI. There are 17 residues in the CDR3. V dropped 10 bases and J dropped 0 bases, with 22 bases sitting between them. The CDR3, as DNA: TGCGCCAATAAAAGACGCCGACAGGTCAACTCTGGAAACACCATATATTTT. It is translated as CANKRRRQVNSGNTIYF.

This sequence joins TRBV7-6 and TRBJ1-1; 11 bases map to TRBD1. Germline CDR1 SGHVS, CDR2 FNYEAQ. Germline trimming cut 4 bases from V and 10 bases from J; bases unmatched to any gene: 2. CDR3 size: 12 residues. CDR3 region: CASSSGTGGAFF. The CDR3 DNA sequence: TGTGCCAGCAGCTCTGGGACAGGGGGAGCTTTCTTT.

The chain links TRBV5-1 to TRBJ1-3; D may be TRBD1 (6 bases). The CDR3 runs to 19 residues. V lost 4 bases and J lost 0, with 23 bases in between. Germline lookup yields CDR1 SGHRS and CDR2 YFSETQ. As DNA, the CDR3 is TGCGCCAGCAGCCTTACACCCCGGACAGACATCGGCTCTGGAAACACCATATATTTT. Its translation: CASSLTPRTDIGSGNTIYF.

The chain recombines TRBV9 with TRBJ1-3; D is ambiguous. CDR1 and CDR2 (germline): SGDLS, YYNGEE. V was cut by 0 bases and J by 0 bases, with 16 bases left in between. The length of the CDR3 is 18 residues. DNA of the CDR3: TGTGCCAGCAGCGTAGGGGTGAGTGGGTCCATCTCTGGAAACACCATATATTTT. This encodes CASSVGVSGSISGNTIYF.

The chain has TRBV2 and TRBJ2-7; D ambiguous. The CDR3 has 14 amino acids. V dropped 4 bases and J dropped 0 bases, with 10 bases sitting between them. Germline V gene sequence: CDR1 SNHLY, CDR2 FYNNEI. The CDR3 is CASSVLPSSYEQYF. CDR3 nucleotide sequence: TGTGCCAGCAGTGTCCTGCCGAGCTCCTACGAGCAGTACTTC.

This clone was seen only a few times. The chain links TRBV13 to TRBJ2-7, with D possibly matching TRBD1 (5 bases). CDR3 length: 14 amino acids. Germline V gene sequence: CDR1 PRHDT, CDR2 FYEKMQ (reference sequence). Trimming pared 5 bases from V and 12 bases from J, leaving 23 bases between. The CDR3 coding sequence is TGTGCCAGCAGCCCGCGCCAAGGCTGGGGCTCGGCGTACTTC. This encodes CASSPRQGWGSAYF.

CDR3 sequence reads: CASSFADRVGSPLHF. The CDR3 nucleotides are TGTGCCAGCAGTTTTGCGGACAGGGTGGGGTCACCCCTCCACTTT. The chain employs TRBV27 and TRBJ1-6; 8 positions match TRBD1. J gave up 10 bases and V 3 bases, and 8 bases lay outside the gene matches. This CDR3 comprises 15 residues. CDR1 is MNHEY, CDR2 SMNVEV, per germline (reference sequence).

This clone was seen a handful of times. The V and J genes are TRBV7-8 and TRBJ2-5; 13 bases agree with TRBD2. Germline lookup yields CDR1 SGHVS and CDR2 FQNEAQ. V shed 1 base, J shed 4 bases, and the junction held 9 bases outside the gene matches. CDR3 length: 18 amino acids. As DNA, the CDR3 is TGTGCCAGCAGCTTAGGCGGACTAGCGGGAGTAATGGGAGAGACCCAGTACTTC. Encoded protein: CASSLGGLAGVMGETQYF. The complete variable domain, with remaining parts taken from reference TRBV7-8 and TRBJ2-5, reads GAGVSQSPRYKVAKRGQDVALRCDPISGHVSLFWYQQALGQGPEFLTYFQNEAQLDKSGLPSDRFFAERPEGSVSTLKIQRTQQEDSAVYLCASSLGGLAGVMGETQYFGPGTRLLVL.

This clone was picked up a small number of times. The chain employs TRBV6-5 and TRBJ2-2; D unresolved. Germline-derived CDR1 and CDR2 are MNHEY and SVGAGI. The CDR3 extends over 14 amino acids. V gave up 7 bases and J gave up 0 bases, with 9 bases separating them. The CDR3, as DNA: TGTGCCAGCACGCGAGAGGCGAACACCGGGGAGCTGTTTTTT. Translated: CASTREANTGELFF.

The chain carries TRBV29-1 and TRBJ2-3; D call uncertain. The V gene lost 1 base and the J gene lost 0 bases, with 5 bases spanning the gap. There are 13 residues in the CDR3. The germline CDR1 and CDR2 sequences are SQVTM and ANQGSEA. The CDR3 DNA is TGCAGCGTTGAAGGCTACAGCACAGATACGCAGTATTTT. It codes for CSVEGYSTDTQYF.

The chain couples TRBV7-2 to TRBJ2-3; 8 nucleotides align to TRBD2. The CDR3 runs to 18 residues. The V gene's germline CDR1 is SGHTA and CDR2 FQGNSA. Unmatched junction bases numbered 18, after V lost 5 bases and J lost 5 bases. The CDR3 loop is CASSPSGGRWGVIDTQYF. The CDR3 nucleotides are TGTGCCAGCAGCCCGTCTGGCGGGAGGTGGGGGGTTATAGATACGCAGTATTTT.

This sequence joins TRBV7-6 and TRBJ2-1; D remains unclear. Looked up from germline, CDR1 is SGHVS and CDR2 is FNYEAQ. The CDR3 runs to 15 residues. Trimming took 1 base from V and 0 from J, leaving 7 bases between them. CDR3 region: CASSLETGSYNEQFF. As DNA, the CDR3 is TGTGCCAGCAGCTTAGAGACCGGCTCCTACAATGAGCAGTTCTTC. The full variable domain, in which reference TRBV7-6 and TRBJ2-1 provide the parts outside the CDR3, is GAGVSQSPRYKVTKRGQDVALRCDPISGHVSLYWYRQALGQGPEFLTYFNYEAQQDKSGLPNDRFSAERPEGSISTLTIQRTEQRDSAMYRCASSLETGSYNEQFFGPGTRLTVL.

V is TRBV30 and J is TRBJ2-2; the D is unclear. Per germline, CDR1 GTSNPN and CDR2 SVGIG (reference sequence). Trimming took off 1 base at V and 4 bases at J, with 19 bases between the two ends. The CDR3 is made up of 17 amino acids. The CDR3 DNA sequence: TGTGCCTGGAGTGCCACCTTTCTCCAGGACGGCACCGGGGAGCTGTTTTTT. This translates into CAWSATFLQDGTGELFF.

This rearrangement joins TRBV2 to TRBJ1-2, with a weak D call TRBD1 (5 bases). V was clipped by 0 bases and J by 3 bases, with 8 bases between them. Germline loops: CDR1 SNHLY, CDR2 FYNNEI. CDR3 length: 14 amino acids. The CDR3 bases are TGTGCCAGCAGTGAAGCGCCGGGGGACTATGGCTACACCTTC. It specifies CASSEAPGDYGYTF.